These T cell receptor beta chains were read from a single sample in a study of PD-1 blockade in classical Hodgkin lymphoma. Using immunoSEQ multiplex PCR, the repertoire was profiled, and TCRdb retains in-frame clones only, with some absent. The table includes around 10,000 clones, roughly nine tenths detected once. This material consisted of peripheral blood mononuclear cells (PBMCs), taken at baseline. These receptors originate from a human donor with classical Hodgkin lymphoma. Each CDR3 is given with its conserved first and last residue. A D gene is named only where the DNA matches it firmly. Expanded clones get a size class; other rows say once, few or many, or leave the size out.

CDR3 protein	CDR3 DNA	D gene	clone size	J gene	V gene
CASSKLASGRGTDTQYF	TGTGCCAGCAGCAAACTTGCTAGCGGGAGAGGGACAGATACGCAGTATTTT	.	.	TRBJ2-3	TRBV21-1
CASSYSRWGTGELFF	TGTGCCAGCAGTTACTCTAGGTGGGGCACCGGGGAGCTGTTTTTT	.	.	TRBJ2-2	TRBV6-6
CASSLSGGNTIYF	TGTGCCAGCAGTTTATCAGGGGGAAACACCATATATTTT	.	once	TRBJ1-3	TRBV27
CASSLGGRENWSELFF	TGTGCCAGCAGTCTCGGGGGGCGGGAGAATTGGTCGGAACTGTTTTTT	.	.	TRBJ1-4	TRBV6-6
CASSSPGQGHGYTF	TGTGCCAGCAGCTCACCGGGACAGGGACATGGCTACACCTTC	TRBD1	.	TRBJ1-2	TRBV5-4
CASSLVGSAPVSETQYF	TGTGCCAGCAGCTTGGTTGGTAGCGCCCCAGTTTCAGAGACCCAGTACTTC	.	.	TRBJ2-5	TRBV5-4
CASSRSSGDLYNEQFF	TGTGCCAGCTCACGCTCCTCGGGGGATCTCTACAATGAGCAGTTCTTC	.	.	TRBJ2-1	TRBV18
CASAYNEQFF	TGTGCCAGCGCGTACAATGAGCAGTTCTTC	.	once	TRBJ2-1	TRBV28
CASSESGYPYEQYF	TGTGCCAGCAGTGAGAGCGGGTATCCCTACGAGCAGTACTTC	.	.	TRBJ2-7	TRBV6-1
CASSPGTVKETQYF	TGTGCCAGCAGCCCCGGGACAGTGAAAGAGACCCAGTACTTC	TRBD1	.	TRBJ2-5	TRBV7-9
CASSIVRTDTQYF	TGTGCCAGTAGTATTGTCAGAACGGATACGCAGTATTTT	.	.	TRBJ2-3	TRBV19
CASSVADRALGYTF	TGTGCCAGCAGTGTTGCTGACAGGGCTTTGGGCTACACCTTC	TRBD1	once	TRBJ1-2	TRBV6-1
CASSNDREVYEQYF	TGTGCCAGCAGTAACGACAGGGAGGTCTACGAGCAGTACTTC	.	.	TRBJ2-7	TRBV28
CASSVVGDLTDTQYF	TGTGCCAGCAGCGTAGTTGGGGACCTCACAGATACGCAGTATTTT	.	.	TRBJ2-3	TRBV9
CASSLLGLQREWFYNEQFF	TGTGCCAGCAGTTTATTAGGACTCCAGCGGGAGTGGTTTTACAATGAGCAGTTCTTC	TRBD2	once	TRBJ2-1	TRBV27
CASSFSIHGYNEQFF	TGTGCCAGCAGCTTTTCGATCCACGGATACAATGAGCAGTTCTTC	.	.	TRBJ2-1	TRBV7-2
CASSPGLAGFSDTQYF	TGTGCCAGCAGCCCCGGACTAGCGGGATTCTCAGATACGCAGTATTTT	TRBD2	.	TRBJ2-3	TRBV27
CASSFPVDTGELFF	TGTGCCAGCAGTTTCCCCGTGGACACCGGGGAGCTGTTTTTT	.	.	TRBJ2-2	TRBV6-5
CAGGQNTGELFF	TGTGCCGGTGGACAGAACACCGGGGAGCTGTTTTTT	.	.	TRBJ2-2	TRBV11-3
CASSSDSLEAFF	TGTGCCAGCAGCTCGGACAGCTTGGAAGCTTTCTTT	.	few	TRBJ1-1	TRBV7-9
CASREGADTQYF	TGTGCCAGCAGGGAAGGAGCAGATACGCAGTATTTT	.	.	TRBJ2-3	TRBV2
CASSAGLADNEQFF	TGTGCCAGCAGCGCTGGACTAGCGGACAATGAGCAGTTCTTC	TRBD2	once	TRBJ2-1	TRBV6-4
CASSLGRNYYGYTF	TGTGCCAGCAGTTTGGGCAGGAATTACTATGGCTACACCTTC	.	.	TRBJ1-2	TRBV27
CASSLRLDAYEQYF	TGTGCCAGCAGTTTGAGACTGGACGCCTACGAGCAGTACTTC	.	.	TRBJ2-7	TRBV27
CASSSTVDNEKLFF	TGTGCCAGCAGCTCGACGGTCGATAATGAAAAACTGTTTTTT	.	.	TRBJ1-4	TRBV11-2
CASIATNTGELFF	TGTGCCAGTATCGCTACGAACACCGGGGAGCTGTTTTTT	.	.	TRBJ2-2	TRBV19
CAWSVNARGHNQPQHF	TGTGCCTGGAGTGTAAATGCCAGGGGGCATAATCAGCCCCAGCATTTT	TRBD1	.	TRBJ1-5	TRBV30
CASSYTGGVIYEQYF	TGTGCCAGCAGTTACACAGGGGGCGTTATCTACGAGCAGTACTTC	TRBD1	.	TRBJ2-7	TRBV6-6
CAMGGITITQYF	TGTGCCATGGGCGGAATTACGATTACGCAGTATTTT	.	.	TRBJ2-3	TRBV6-1
CAISESEETEAFF	TGTGCCATCAGTGAGTCGGAAGAAACTGAAGCTTTCTTT	.	.	TRBJ1-1	TRBV10-3
CASSLKSGNGEQFF	TGTGCCAGCAGCTTAAAGTCCGGGAACGGTGAGCAGTTCTTC	.	.	TRBJ2-1	TRBV7-2
CASSPGLISNEKLFF	TGTGCCAGCAGCCCAGGACTGATCAGTAATGAAAAACTGTTTTTT	.	.	TRBJ1-4	TRBV5-5
CASSHPTGTPGLFF	TGCGCCAGCAGCCATCCGACCGGGACACCCGGACTGTTTTTT	.	.	TRBJ1-4	TRBV4-1